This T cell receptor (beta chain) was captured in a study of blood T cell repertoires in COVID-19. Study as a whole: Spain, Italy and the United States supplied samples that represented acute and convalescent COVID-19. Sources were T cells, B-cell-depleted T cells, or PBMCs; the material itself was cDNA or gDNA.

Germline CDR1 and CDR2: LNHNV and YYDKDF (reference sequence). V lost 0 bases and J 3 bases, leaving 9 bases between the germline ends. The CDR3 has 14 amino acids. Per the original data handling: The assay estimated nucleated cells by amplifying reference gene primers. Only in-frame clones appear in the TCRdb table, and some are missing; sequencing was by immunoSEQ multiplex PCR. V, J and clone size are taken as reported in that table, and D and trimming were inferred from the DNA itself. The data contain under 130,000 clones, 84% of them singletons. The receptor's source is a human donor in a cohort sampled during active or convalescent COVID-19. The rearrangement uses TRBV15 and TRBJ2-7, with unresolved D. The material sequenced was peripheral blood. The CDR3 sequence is CATSRDLVSYEQYF. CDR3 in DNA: TGTGCCACCAGCAGAGATCTCGTCAGCTACGAGCAGTACTTC.